This is a list of T cell receptor beta chains from one sample in a study of blood T cells in healthy people across ages. TCRdb passed the 5' RACE reads through MiXCR, listing each CDR3 protein once. There are approximately 690,000 distinct CDR3 sequences in the sample; 58% occur only once, and roughly 34% lies in the top ten. Input material: blood. Receptors originate from a man in his fifties or sixties in good health. CDR3s include the opening cysteine and the closing phenylalanine or tryptophan. A D gene is named only where the DNA matches it firmly. Clone size appears in some rows only: once, few, many, or a class for an expanded clone.

TRBV10-3	TRBJ2-4	NA	once	TGTGCCATCGGCAACGGGGGCATTCAGTACTTC	CAIGNGGIQYF
TRBV29-1	TRBJ2-1	NA	few	TGCAGCGTTGATGGCGGAGGCGGGCAGTTCTTC	CSVDGGGGQFF
TRBV5-1	TRBJ2-5	NA	once	TGCGCCAGCAGCTTGTGGCAGGGGCAGGTGCAGTACTTC	CASSLWQGQVQYF
TRBV27	TRBJ2-1	TRBD1	few	TGTGCCAGCAGTCCAGGACAGGGAAGAGGTTCAAATGAGCAGTTCTTC	CASSPGQGRGSNEQFF
TRBV4-1	TRBJ2-5	NA	NA	TGCGCCAGCAGCCAAGCCCCGGATGGGCAAGAGACCCAGTACTTC	CASSQAPDGQETQYF
TRBV19	TRBJ2-3	NA	NA	TGTGCCAGTAGTATTGGGGCAGTGACCACAGATACGCAGTATTTT	CASSIGAVTTDTQYF
TRBV6-5	TRBJ2-7	NA	few	TGTGCCAGCAGTTACTCAAGGCTAGGGACCTGCGAGCAGTACTTC	CASSYSRLGTCEQYF
TRBV2	TRBJ1-1	TRBD1	NA	TGTGCCAGCAGGATGACGACAGGGATAGCTTTCTTT	CASRMTTGIAFF
TRBV12-3/TRBV12-4	TRBJ1-1	TRBD1	NA	TGTGTCAGCAGCCCGACAGGGGTTCGGACTGAAGCTTTCTTT	CVSSPTGVRTEAFF
TRBV2	TRBJ2-7	TRBD1	NA	TGTGCCAGCAACTTGGACAGGGGCCACGAGCAGTACTTC	CASNLDRGHEQYF
TRBV20-1	TRBJ2-2	TRBD1	NA	TGCAGTGCTAAAGGACAGGCTAACACCGGGGAGCTGTTTTTT	CSAKGQANTGELFF
TRBV27	TRBJ2-7	TRBD2	NA	TGTGCCAGCAGTTCTCGGGGGGGACCCTACGAGCAGTACTTC	CASSSRGGPYEQYF
TRBV21-1	TRBJ2-1	NA	many	TGTGCCAGCAGCAGACCCGGGACTAGCGGGGGGGGGTCCTACAATGAGCAGTTCTTC	CASSRPGTSGGGSYNEQFF
TRBV7-2	TRBJ2-3	NA	NA	TGTGCCAGCAGCACCTATTTAGGGGGCACAGATACGCAGTATTTT	CASSTYLGGTDTQYF
TRBV15	TRBJ2-5	TRBD1	NA	TGTGCCACCAGCGCACGACAGGGCTCGTTAGAGACCCAGTACTTC	CATSARQGSLETQYF
TRBV9	TRBJ2-5	TRBD1	NA	TGTGCCAGCAGCGTAGGGGGACAGGGGAGGGAGACCCAGTACTTC	CASSVGGQGRETQYF
TRBV6-6	TRBJ1-2	NA	NA	TGTGCCAGCAGTTACGATCTTCCGATTACTAACTATGGCTACACCTTC	CASSYDLPITNYGYTF
TRBV6-5	TRBJ2-3	TRBD2	NA	TGTGCCAGCAGACGGAGCGGGGGGGACACAGATACGCAGTATTTT	CASRRSGGDTDTQYF
TRBV20-1	TRBJ1-6	NA	NA	TGCAGTGTTGACCGGACACCTTATAATTCACCCCTCCACTTT	CSVDRTPYNSPLHF
TRBV25-1	TRBJ2-1	TRBD2	NA	TGTGCCAGCAGGGTTAGCGGGGGGGCAGGCAATGAGCAGTTCTTC	CASRVSGGAGNEQFF
TRBV4-2	TRBJ2-3	TRBD2	NA	TGTGCCAGCAGCCTCGGACTAGCGGGGCCTAACGGTGGAGATACGCAGTATTTT	CASSLGLAGPNGGDTQYF
TRBV24-1	TRBJ2-3	NA	NA	TGTGCCACCAGTGTAACCGGGGACGCAGATACGCAGTATTTT	CATSVTGDADTQYF
TRBV7-2	TRBJ1-2	NA	NA	TGTGCCAGCAGCTTAGTCAGGGAAGGCTATGGCTACACCTTC	CASSLVREGYGYTF
TRBV19	TRBJ2-7	NA	NA	TGTGCCAGTAGTATAGCCGGGGCCTCACTCTACGAGCAGTACTTC	CASSIAGASLYEQYF
TRBV5-1	TRBJ1-6	NA	NA	TGCGCCAGCAGACGACCGGGACAAGGAAATTCACCCCTCCACTTT	CASRRPGQGNSPLHF
TRBV3-1	TRBJ1-1	NA	NA	TGTGCCAGCAGCCAAGAAGGACCGTTTGAAGCTTTCTTT	CASSQEGPFEAFF
TRBV3-1	TRBJ1-2	NA	NA	TGTGCCAGCAGCCAAGCCGATTCTGGCTACACCTTC	CASSQADSGYTF
TRBV10-3	TRBJ2-5	NA	once	TGTGCCATCAGTAGGGACACCGAGGGGACCCAGTACTTC	CAISRDTEGTQYF
TRBV9	TRBJ2-7	TRBD1	NA	TGTGCCAGCAGCGTTACCACAGGGGGCCACGAGCAGTACTTC	CASSVTTGGHEQYF